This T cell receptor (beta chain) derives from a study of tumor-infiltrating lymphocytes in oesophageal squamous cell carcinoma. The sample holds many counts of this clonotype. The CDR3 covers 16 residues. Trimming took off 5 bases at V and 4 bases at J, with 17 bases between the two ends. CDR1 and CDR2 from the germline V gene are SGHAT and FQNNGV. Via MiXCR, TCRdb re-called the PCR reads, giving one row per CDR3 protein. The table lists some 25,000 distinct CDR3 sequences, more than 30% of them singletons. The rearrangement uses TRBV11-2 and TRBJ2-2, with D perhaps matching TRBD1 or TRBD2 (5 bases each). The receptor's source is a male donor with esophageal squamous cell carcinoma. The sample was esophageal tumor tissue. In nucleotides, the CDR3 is TGTGCCAGCAGCCCGCAGGGTCTGAGGGTCACCGGGGAGCTGTTTTTT. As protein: CASSPQGLRVTGELFF. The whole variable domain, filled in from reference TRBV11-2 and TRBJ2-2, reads EAGVAQSPRYKIIEKRQSVAFWCNPISGHATLYWYQQILGQGPKLLIQFQNNGVVDDSQLPKDRFSAERLKGVDSTLKIQPAKLEDSAVYLCASSPQGLRVTGELFFGEGSRLTVL.